The 29 T cell receptor beta chains listed next were all sequenced from one sample in a study of T cell responses to AZD1222 COVID-19 vaccine. Measured with immunoSEQ multiplex PCR; TCRdb has only the in-frame clones, and not every one. The repertoire includes 93,000 or so clones, over 80% of them detected once, and 20% sits in the top ten. The specimen comprised peripheral blood, sampled on day 0 of AZD1222 vaccination. Receptors were obtained from an adult in good health.

The V and J genes are TRBV7-2 and TRBJ2-3; D not resolved. V was trimmed by 4 bases and J by 0 bases, leaving 11 bases between them. The CDR3 length is 15 residues. CDR1 and CDR2 from the germline V gene are SGHTA and FQGNSA. CDR3 loop: CASSYRLTSTDTQYF. CDR3 in DNA: TGTGCCAGCAGCTACCGCTTAACTAGCACAGATACGCAGTATTTT.

The rearrangement uses TRBV3-1 (or the pseudogene TRBV3-2) and TRBJ1-3; D perhaps matches TRBD1 (6 bases). The V gene lost 4 bases and the J gene lost 4 bases, with 14 bases spanning the gap. This CDR3 region has 15 residues. Germline lookup yields CDR1 LGHDT and CDR2 YNNKEL (reference sequence). CDR3 region: CASSLGAPGGNTIYF. The CDR3 DNA is TGTGCCAGCAGCCTGGGGGCGCCGGGGGGAAACACCATATATTTT.

The chain joins TRBV7-9 to TRBJ2-5; the match to TRBD1 covers 7 bases. Germline V gene lookup returns CDR1 SEHNR and CDR2 FQNEAQ (reference sequence). V shed 7 bases, J shed 2 bases, and the junction held 7 bases outside the gene matches. The CDR3 has 14 amino acids. The CDR3 nucleotides read TGTGCCAGCAACATACAGGGGAGTCAAGAGACCCAGTACTTC. It is translated as CASNIQGSQETQYF.

The V call is TRBV28, the J call TRBJ1-5; possible D gene TRBD1, 6 bases. The ends were cut back, 9 bases at V and 0 bases at J, with 21 bases in the middle. The CDR3 contains 17 residues. Germline V lookup: CDR1 MDHEN, CDR2 SYDVKM. CDR3 region: CASLTPGQHLSNQPQHF. In DNA form, the CDR3 reads TGTGCCAGTCTTACCCCCGGACAGCACCTTAGCAATCAGCCCCAGCATTTT. The full variable domain, rest sourced from reference TRBV28 and TRBJ1-5, is DVKVTQSSRYLVKRTGEKVFLECVQDMDHENMFWYRQDPGLGLRLIYFSYDVKMKEKGDIPEGYSVSREKKERFSLILESASTNQTSMYLCASLTPGQHLSNQPQHFGDGTRLSIL.

The gene calls are TRBV27 and TRBJ1-2; TRBD1 might be the D (6 bases). The CDR3 spans 14 residues. CDR1 is MNHEY and CDR2 is SMNVEV in the germline V gene (reference sequence). V lost 0 bases to trimming and J lost 8 bases, with 13 bases between them. CDR3 region: CASSLSGTTLGYTF. Here the CDR3 DNA reads TGTGCCAGCAGTTTATCGGGGACAACTCTAGGCTACACCTTC.

This rearrangement joins TRBV5-6 to TRBJ2-5, with D perhaps TRBD2 (5 bases). The CDR3 runs to 15 residues. The V end lost 3 bases, the J end lost 2 bases, and 14 bases lay between the germline ends. Germline V lookup: CDR1 SGHDT, CDR2 YYEEEE. The CDR3 DNA reads TGTGCCAGCAGCTCGGGGTCGGCACGACAAGAGACCCAGTACTTC. Residues: CASSSGSARQETQYF.

V usage is TRBV6-5 and J usage is TRBJ1-6; possible D gene TRBD1, 5 bases. CDR3 length equals 14 residues. Germline V CDR1 and CDR2: MNHEY, SVGAGI. Between the trimmed V and J ends, which lost 0 bases and 9 bases, there was a span of 9 bases. The CDR3 here is CASSYSRGVSPLHF. The CDR3 DNA sequence: TGTGCCAGCAGTTACTCCCGGGGGGTTTCACCCCTCCACTTT.

V usage is TRBV7-2 and J usage is TRBJ1-5, with 7 bases matching TRBD1. The CDR3 contains 17 residues. Per germline, CDR1 SGHTA and CDR2 FQGNSA. The junction had 9 bases not matched to a gene; V was cut back by 1 base and J by 3 bases. The CDR3 DNA reads TGTGCCAGCAGCTTAGGTCTGGGGGGACAGCACAATCAGCCCCAGCATTTT. Protein: CASSLGLGGQHNQPQHF.

The chain recombines TRBV6-2 or TRBV6-3 with TRBJ2-2; either TRBD1 or TRBD2 may supply D (5 bases each). Germline V lookup: CDR1 MNHEY, CDR2 SVGEGT. This CDR3 contains 14 residues. Trimming pared 7 bases from V and 5 bases from J, leaving 14 bases between. DNA of the CDR3: TGTGCCAGCACCCCGCTGGGGGTAACCGGGGAGCTGTTTTTT. It codes for CASTPLGVTGELFF.

This sequence joins TRBV7-2 and TRBJ2-3; TRBD1 or TRBD2 may be the D gene (6 bases each). CDR3 size: 14 residues. Trimming removed 5 bases from V and 3 bases from J, with 12 bases in between. Germline values: CDR1 SGHTA, CDR2 FQGNSA. CDR3 coding DNA: TGTGCCAGCAGCGCCTCGGGGGCTACAGATACGCAGTATTTT. Translating gives CASSASGATDTQYF. Looking up the rest from reference TRBV7-2 and TRBJ2-3 gives the full variable domain: GAGVSQSPSNKVTEKGKDVELRCDPISGHTALYWYRQSLGQGLEFLIYFQGNSAPDKSGLPSDRFSAERTGGSVSTLTIQRTQQEDSAVYLCASSASGATDTQYFGPGTRLTVL.

V usage is TRBV6-5 and J usage is TRBJ1-2; 10 bases are shared with TRBD1. The germline V gene encodes CDR1 MNHEY and CDR2 SVGAGI. CDR3 length: 13 amino acids. Trimming cost V 6 bases and J 6 bases; bases outside gene matches: 4. CDR3: CASSRQGADGYTF. The CDR3 nucleotides are TGTGCCAGCAGCCGACAGGGGGCGGATGGCTACACCTTC.

The CDR3 bases are TGCGCCAGCAGCTCCCCCGGAGGGCCTGAGACCCAGTACTTC. This encodes CASSSPGGPETQYF. The chain recombines TRBV5-1 with TRBJ2-5; D perhaps matches TRBD2 (6 bases). V was pared by 3 bases and J by 5 bases, with 14 bases between. This CDR3 spans 14 amino acids. Germline V gene sequence: CDR1 SGHRS, CDR2 YFSETQ.

The chain carries TRBV24-1 and TRBJ1-5; D not certain. The CDR3 totals 13 residues. CDR1 is KGHDR and CDR2 is SFDVKD in the germline V gene. V lost 5 bases and J lost 6, with 10 bases in between. The CDR3 is CATSGMGSQPQHF. The CDR3 DNA sequence: TGTGCCACCAGTGGAATGGGGTCTCAGCCCCAGCATTTT.

V and J are TRBV14 and TRBJ1-2; no firm D call. There are 15 residues in the CDR3. The V end was cut by 2 bases, the J end by 6 bases, with 16 bases between. Germline loops: CDR1 SGHDN, CDR2 FVKESK. The CDR3 sequence: CASSQLPTLDHGYTF. CDR3 DNA sequence: TGTGCCAGCAGCCAATTGCCTACCCTCGACCATGGCTACACCTTC.

V gene TRBV19 combines with J gene TRBJ2-2; 9 bases agree with TRBD2. This CDR3 has 17 amino acids. Losses at the gene ends were 2 bases for V and 6 bases for J; bases not matched to a gene: 10. Looked up from germline, CDR1 is LNHDA and CDR2 is SQIVND (reference sequence). CDR3 amino acids: CASSIRSGLASAGELFF. DNA of the CDR3: TGTGCCAGTAGTATAAGGTCGGGACTAGCTTCGGCCGGGGAGCTGTTTTTT. Based on the CDR3 plus reference TRBV19 and TRBJ2-2, the full variable domain is DGGITQSPKYLFRKEGQNVTLSCEQNLNHDAMYWYRQDPGQGLRLIYYSQIVNDFQKGDIAEGYSVSREKKESFPLTVTSAQKNPTAFYLCASSIRSGLASAGELFFGEGSRLTVL.

This clone was seen more than once but under ten times. Other DNA sequences in this sample translate to the same CDR3. CDR3 sequence (DNA): TGTGCCAGCAGCCAACAGGGAACTGAAGCTTTCTTT. Translated, it gives CASSQQGTEAFF. The J gene is TRBJ1-1, the V gene TRBV11-3; the D gene is possibly TRBD1 (6 bases). The CDR3 covers 12 residues. V was pared by 5 bases and J by 5 bases, with 9 bases between. Germline V gene sequence: CDR1 SGHNT, CDR2 YENEEA. The full variable domain, rest sourced from reference TRBV11-3 and TRBJ1-1, is EAGVVQSPRYKIIEKKQPVAFWCNPISGHNTLYWYLQNLGQGPELLIRYENEEAVDDSQLPKDRFSAERLKGVDSTLKIQPAELGDSAVYLCASSQQGTEAFFGQGTRLTVV.

This clone was observed a few times. The chain recombines TRBV6-2 or TRBV6-3 with TRBJ1-5; D is unclear. The germline V gene has CDR1 MNHEY and CDR2 SVGEGT. V lost 5 bases and J 4 bases, leaving 18 bases between the germline ends. This CDR3 region has 16 residues. The CDR3 nucleotides are TGTGCCAGCAGTGCCCGTGGCAGGCGATTAAATCAGCCCCAGCATTTT. Protein: CASSARGRRLNQPQHF.

The chain recombines TRBV18 with TRBJ1-1; no firm D call. Trimming took off 0 bases at V and 0 bases at J, with 8 bases between the two ends. The germline CDR1 and CDR2 sequences are KGHSH and LQKENI. The CDR3 is 15 amino acids. The CDR3 nucleotides are TGTGCCAGCTCACCACCGGCCAGAATGAACACTGAAGCTTTCTTT. It encodes CASSPPARMNTEAFF.

The chain combines TRBV5-1 with TRBJ1-2, with D possibly TRBD1 on 6 matching bases. There are 17 residues in the CDR3. V was cut by 1 base and J by 4 bases, with 20 bases left in between. CDR1 is SGHRS and CDR2 is YFSETQ in the germline V gene. The CDR3 DNA reads TGCGCCAGCAGCTTGAGGCTTGGGGGCGAGTCCCTCTATGGCTACACCTTC. It codes for CASSLRLGGESLYGYTF. The full variable domain, in which reference TRBV5-1 and TRBJ1-2 provide the parts outside the CDR3, is KAGVTQTPRYLIKTRGQQVTLSCSPISGHRSVSWYQQTPGQGLQFLFEYFSETQRNKGNFPGRFSGRQFSNSRSEMNVSTLELGDSALYLCASSLRLGGESLYGYTFGSGTRLTVV.

This clone was recorded only once. V is TRBV7-9 and J is TRBJ1-5; tentatively, D is TRBD1 (6 bases). Germline loops: CDR1 SEHNR, CDR2 FQNEAQ (reference sequence). CDR3 length equals 14 residues. Trimming removed 3 bases at V and 5 bases at J, with 11 bases between. The DNA for the CDR3 is TGTGCCAGCAGCTTGGACAGTCTTGATCAGCCCCAGCATTTT. Translated, it gives CASSLDSLDQPQHF.

The rearrangement uses TRBV24-1 and TRBJ2-3; D possibly uses TRBD1 or TRBD2 (5 bases each). CDR3 length: 16 residues. From germline, CDR1 is KGHDR and CDR2 SFDVKD. V lost 2 bases to trimming and J lost 1 base, with 12 bases between them. The CDR3 DNA reads as TGTGCCACCAGTGATTGGGGCGTGGGAGGCACAGATACGCAGTATTTT. It codes for CATSDWGVGGTDTQYF.

The chain joins TRBV28 to TRBJ1-5; D gene ambiguous. The CDR3 has 15 amino acids. Per germline, CDR1 MDHEN and CDR2 SYDVKM. With 1 base removed from V and 0 bases from J, the gap between germline ends came to 7 bases. This chain's CDR3 is CASSLLGDSNQPQHF. CDR3 nucleotide sequence: TGTGCCAGCAGTTTATTGGGAGATAGCAATCAGCCCCAGCATTTT.

The V and J genes are TRBV3-1 (or the pseudogene TRBV3-2) and TRBJ1-4; 8 positions agree with TRBD1. Germline CDR1 LGHDT, CDR2 YNNKEL (reference sequence). V was pared by 2 bases and J by 6 bases, with 2 bases of the junction left unmatched. The CDR3 loop spans 14 amino acids. DNA of the CDR3: TGTGCCAGCAGCCAACAGGGGGCGGATGAAAAACTGTTTTTT. It encodes CASSQQGADEKLFF.

Worth noting for this clone: Other DNA sequences within the sample encode an identical CDR3. The chain has TRBV19 and TRBJ1-4; D is possibly TRBD1 (5 bases). The CDR3 length is 12 residues. Trimming cost V 3 bases and J 7 bases, with 6 bases left between them. Germline CDR1 and CDR2: LNHDA and SQIVND (reference sequence). CDR3 sequence: CASSIRGEKLFF. The CDR3 nucleotides are TGTGCCAGTAGTATTAGGGGTGAAAAACTGTTTTTT.

The genes are TRBV7-2 and TRBJ2-1; 8 bases align to TRBD1. Germline-derived CDR1 and CDR2 are SGHTA and FQGNSA. The CDR3 has 15 residues. Trimming took 1 base from V and 8 from J; bases not matched to a gene: 7. The CDR3 is CASSLGGQGGDEQFF. CDR3 DNA sequence: TGTGCCAGCAGCTTAGGCGGACAGGGTGGGGATGAGCAGTTCTTC.

The V gene is TRBV11-3, the J gene TRBJ2-5, with D unresolved. The V and J ends lost 2 bases and 2 bases respectively, with 6 bases between them. Germline CDR1 SGHNT, CDR2 YENEEA. The CDR3 runs 13 residues. The CDR3 sequence: CASSLSGQETQYF. In nucleotides, the CDR3 is TGTGCCAGCAGCTTATCAGGACAAGAGACCCAGTACTTC. The whole variable domain, filled in from reference TRBV11-3 and TRBJ2-5, reads EAGVVQSPRYKIIEKKQPVAFWCNPISGHNTLYWYLQNLGQGPELLIRYENEEAVDDSQLPKDRFSAERLKGVDSTLKIQPAELGDSAVYLCASSLSGQETQYFGPGTRLLVL.

The chain joins TRBV19 to TRBJ2-3; 10 positions agree with TRBD2. Trimming at V came to 6 bases and at J to 2 bases, leaving 8 bases not matched to a gene. Germline assignment: CDR1 LNHDA and CDR2 SQIVND (reference sequence). This CDR3 is built from 16 residues. CDR3 DNA sequence: TGTGCCAGTAGAGGGCTAGCGGGGGCGATCACAGATACGCAGTATTTT. Protein: CASRGLAGAITDTQYF.

The CDR3 here is CATSRDVTGRETQYF. CDR3 coding DNA: TGTGCCACCAGCAGAGATGTGACAGGGCGAGAGACCCAGTACTTC. The chain is built from TRBV15 and TRBJ2-5; 7 bases are a match to TRBD1. The ends lost 0 bases at V and 4 bases at J; junction bases unmatched: 5. This CDR3 has 15 residues. Looked up from germline, CDR1 is LNHNV and CDR2 is YYDKDF (reference sequence).

The rearrangement joins TRBV6-5 to TRBJ1-6; no firm D call. The CDR3 is made up of 13 amino acids. Germline assignment: CDR1 MNHEY and CDR2 SVGAGI. Trimming shortened V by 5 bases and J by 10 bases, and 12 bases separated the two germline ends. The CDR3 loop reads CASSPTGSSPLHF. The CDR3 DNA follows: TGTGCCAGCAGTCCGACGGGATCATCACCCCTCCACTTT.